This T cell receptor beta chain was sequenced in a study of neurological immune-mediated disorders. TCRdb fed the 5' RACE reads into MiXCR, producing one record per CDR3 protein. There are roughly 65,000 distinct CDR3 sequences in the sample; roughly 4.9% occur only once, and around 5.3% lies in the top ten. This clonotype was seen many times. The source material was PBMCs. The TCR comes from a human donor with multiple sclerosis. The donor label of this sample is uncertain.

CDR3 sequence (DNA): TGTGCCATCAGTGGCCCCCGGGACAGGGGCTCATCCAATGAGCAGTTCTTC. It yields the protein CAISGPRDRGSSNEQFF. V and J are TRBV10-3 and TRBJ2-1; 10 bases align to TRBD1. The CDR3 is 17 residues long. Germline trimming cut 4 bases from V and 6 bases from J; bases unmatched to any gene: 12. Germline-derived CDR1 and CDR2 are ENHRY and SYGVKD.